What follows are 10 T cell receptor beta chains derived from one specimen sequenced in a study of cytotoxic CD8 clonotypes in ibrutinib-treated CLL. Produced via immunoSEQ multiplex PCR; TCRdb's table is partial and in-frame only. Here the sample spans 90,000 to 95,000 clones, roughly three quarters being singletons. The sample here was PBMCs, taken after 24 months of ibrutinib treatment. The receptor set was obtained from a human donor with chronic lymphocytic leukemia.

The chain's CDR3 is CASSLVVTENQPQHF. The CDR3 region has the DNA TGTGCCAGCAGCTTGGTAGTGACAGAAAATCAGCCCCAGCATTTT. V is TRBV5-5 and J is TRBJ1-5; possibly TRBD1 for D (5 bases). The CDR3 covers 15 residues. Germline lookup yields CDR1 SGHKS and CDR2 YYEKEE (reference sequence). V was cut by 0 bases and J by 4 bases, with 11 bases left in between.

Notes on this clone: The same CDR3 can be traced to other DNA sequences in this sample. The chain combines TRBV6-5 with TRBJ2-5; 11 bases map to TRBD1. After removal of 2 bases from V and 5 bases from J, the junction contained 4 bases not matched to a gene. This CDR3 region has 15 residues. CDR1 and CDR2 from the germline V gene are MNHEY and SVGAGI. CDR3 region: CASSYGQGAGETQYF. CDR3 coding DNA: TGTGCCAGCAGTTACGGACAGGGGGCAGGTGAGACCCAGTACTTC.

In its sample, this clone was seen a few times. The V and J genes are TRBV7-2 and TRBJ2-5; unclear D gene. The CDR3 spans 15 residues. Germline loops: CDR1 SGHTA, CDR2 FQGNSA. Trimming stripped 1 base from V and 4 bases from J, with 13 bases between. The CDR3 bases are TGTGCCAGCAGCTTAGGTCTGGTGTATGGAGAGACCCAGTACTTC. Translation gives CASSLGLVYGETQYF. The variable domain in full, completed from reference TRBV7-2 and TRBJ2-5, reads GAGVSQSPSNKVTEKGKDVELRCDPISGHTALYWYRQSLGQGLEFLIYFQGNSAPDKSGLPSDRFSAERTGGSVSTLTIQRTQQEDSAVYLCASSLGLVYGETQYFGPGTRLLVL.

The chain links TRBV4-3 to TRBJ2-4; 7 bases are a match to TRBD1. The CDR3 has 16 amino acids. The V segment lost 1 base and the J segment 3 bases; nucleotides outside the gene matches: 6. CDR1 LGHNA and CDR2 YSLEER come from the germline V gene. In nucleotides, the CDR3 is TGCGCCAGCAGCCAAGTCCCGCGACAGGGCAAAAACATTCAGTACTTC. It encodes CASSQVPRQGKNIQYF.

The V gene is TRBV9, the J gene TRBJ2-7; D possibly corresponds to TRBD2 (6 bases). Trimming pared 0 bases from V and 2 bases from J, leaving 12 bases between. Germline V lookup: CDR1 SGDLS, CDR2 YYNGEE. The CDR3 consists of 15 residues. As DNA, the CDR3 is TGTGCCAGCAGCGTAGGGGACTCGCGGACCTACGAGCAGTACTTC. Translation: CASSVGDSRTYEQYF.

The V call is TRBV29-1, the J call TRBJ1-2; no clear D. CDR1 and CDR2 from the germline V gene are SQVTM and ANQGSEA. This CDR3 is built from 8 residues. Trimming took off 7 bases at V and 8 bases at J, with 5 bases between the two ends. CDR3 in DNA: TGCAGCGGCGACGGCTACACCTTC. Translating gives CSGDGYTF.

The V call is TRBV21-1, the J call TRBJ2-7; TRBD1, the D gene given by the table, was not confirmed from the DNA. TRBV21-1 is a recognized pseudogene. The CDR3 is 15 residues long. This CDR3 reads CASSKRQGATPEQYF. The CDR3 nucleotides read TGTGCCAGCAGCAAACGACAGGGGGCCACCCCCGAGCAGTACTTC.

This clone was detected only once. The V call is TRBV6-4, the J call TRBJ1-6; D gene ambiguous. Germline CDR1 and CDR2: MRHNA and SNTAGT. Trimming took 3 bases from V and 7 from J, leaving 7 bases between them. This CDR3 is built from 13 residues. CDR3 residues: CASSERGNSPLHF. As DNA, the CDR3 is TGTGCCAGCAGTGAACGAGGGAATTCACCCCTCCACTTT.

This chain uses TRBV28 with TRBJ1-5, with D unresolved. This CDR3 has 16 residues. CDR1 is MDHEN and CDR2 is SYDVKM in the germline V gene. Trimming pared 1 base from V and 1 base from J, leaving 11 bases between. As DNA, the CDR3 is TGTGCCAGCAGTTTATTCCGGGTTAGCAGCAATCAGCCCCAGCATTTT. It translates to CASSLFRVSSNQPQHF.

The chain links TRBV6-5 to TRBJ2-4; D is perhaps TRBD1 or TRBD2 (6 bases each). Deletions cut 2 bases from V and 2 bases from J, with 10 bases between. The CDR3 runs 15 residues. The germline V gene encodes CDR1 MNHEY and CDR2 SVGAGI. In nucleotides, the CDR3 is TGTGCCAGCAGTTACGGAGGGGGATCCAAAAACATTCAGTACTTC. It specifies CASSYGGGSKNIQYF.